This T cell receptor (beta chain) is from a study of T-cell reconstitution after alpha-beta-depleted transplantation in children. This clonotype was seen a few times. Its antigen is undetermined. General observations from the study: The study reportedly traced alpha-beta T cells about two months after transplant to several hundred expanded graft clones.

The TCRbeta library incorporated unique molecular identifiers. TCRdb processed the PCR reads anew with MiXCR; each CDR3 protein has one entry. The data show hundreds of thousands of distinct CDR3 sequences, with around 16% seen just once and roughly 27% held by the top ten. This CDR3 is built from 15 residues. Trimming removed 6 bases from V and 7 bases from J, with 21 bases in between. Germline V CDR1 and CDR2: KGHDR, SFDVKD. The sequence derives from a boy under two years old who had a stem cell transplant for Wiskott-Aldrich syndrome, so the T cells may come from the graft donor. The sequences come from PBMCs, mostly from graft donor cells, collected 360 days after TCRalphabeta/CD19-depleted stem cell transplant. The chain joins TRBV24-1 to TRBJ2-7; D possibly matches TRBD1 or TRBD2 (5 bases each). The CDR3, as DNA: TGTGCCACCAGTACGAGCCGGGACGCGTGGGAAGAGCAGTACTTC. It is translated as CATSTSRDAWEEQYF.